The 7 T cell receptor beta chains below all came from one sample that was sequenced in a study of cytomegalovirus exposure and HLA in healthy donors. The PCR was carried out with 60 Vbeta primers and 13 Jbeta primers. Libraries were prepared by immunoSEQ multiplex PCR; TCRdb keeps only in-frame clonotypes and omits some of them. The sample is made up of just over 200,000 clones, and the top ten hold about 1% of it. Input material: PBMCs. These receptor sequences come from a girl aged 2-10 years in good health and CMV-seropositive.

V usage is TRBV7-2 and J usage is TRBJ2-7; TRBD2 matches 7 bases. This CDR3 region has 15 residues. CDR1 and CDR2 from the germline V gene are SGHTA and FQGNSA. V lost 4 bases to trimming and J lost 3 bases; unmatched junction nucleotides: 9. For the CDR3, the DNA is TGTGCCAGCAGCTCCCCTCCTAGCGGTGGCTACGAGCAGTACTTC. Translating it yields CASSSPPSGGYEQYF.

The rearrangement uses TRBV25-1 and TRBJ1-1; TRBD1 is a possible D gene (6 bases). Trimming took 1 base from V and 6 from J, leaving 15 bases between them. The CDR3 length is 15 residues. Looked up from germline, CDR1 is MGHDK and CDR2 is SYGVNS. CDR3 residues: CASSESSRGTPEAFF. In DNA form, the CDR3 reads TGTGCCAGCAGTGAATCCTCCAGGGGAACTCCTGAAGCTTTCTTT.

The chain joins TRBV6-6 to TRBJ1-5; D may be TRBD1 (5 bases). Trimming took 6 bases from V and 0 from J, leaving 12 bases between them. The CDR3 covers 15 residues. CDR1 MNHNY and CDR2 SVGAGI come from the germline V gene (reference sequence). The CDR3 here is CASRSDSYSNQPQHF. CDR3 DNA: TGTGCCAGCAGATCCGACAGTTATAGCAATCAGCCCCAGCATTTT.

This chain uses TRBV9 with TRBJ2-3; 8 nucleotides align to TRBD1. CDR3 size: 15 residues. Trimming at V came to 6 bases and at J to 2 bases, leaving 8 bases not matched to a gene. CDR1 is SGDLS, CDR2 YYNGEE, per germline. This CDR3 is CASTHTGGITDTQYF. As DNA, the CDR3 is TGTGCCAGCACCCACACAGGGGGGATCACAGATACGCAGTATTTT. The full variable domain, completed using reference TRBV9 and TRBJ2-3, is DSGVTQTPKHLITATGQRVTLRCSPRSGDLSVYWYQQSLDQGLQFLIQYYNGEERAKGNILERFSAQQFPDLHSELNLSSLELGDSALYFCASTHTGGITDTQYFGPGTRLTVL.

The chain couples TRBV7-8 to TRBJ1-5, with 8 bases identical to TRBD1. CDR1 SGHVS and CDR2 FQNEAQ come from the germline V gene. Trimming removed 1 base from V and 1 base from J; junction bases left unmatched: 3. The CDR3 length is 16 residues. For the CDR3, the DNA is TGTGCCAGCAGCTTAGGGACAGGGCGAAGCAATCAGCCCCAGCATTTT. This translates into CASSLGTGRSNQPQHF.

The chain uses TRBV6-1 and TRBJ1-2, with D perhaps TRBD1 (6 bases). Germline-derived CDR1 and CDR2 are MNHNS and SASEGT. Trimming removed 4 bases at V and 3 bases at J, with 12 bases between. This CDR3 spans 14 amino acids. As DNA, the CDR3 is TGTGCCAGCAGTGGTGGGGGCGGGTACTATGGCTACACCTTC. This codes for CASSGGGGYYGYTF.

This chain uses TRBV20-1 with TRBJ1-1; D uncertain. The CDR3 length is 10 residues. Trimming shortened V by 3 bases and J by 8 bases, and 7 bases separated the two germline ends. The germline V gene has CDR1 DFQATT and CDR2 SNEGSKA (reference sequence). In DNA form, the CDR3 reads TGCAGTGCTAGGTTTCAAGAAGCTTTCTTT. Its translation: CSARFQEAFF.